This TCR beta chain is drawn from a study of blood T cell repertoires in COVID-19. On the study more broadly: Donors in the United States, Italy and Spain gave samples during acute or convalescent COVID-19. PBMCs, B-cell-depleted T cells, or T cells provided the cDNA or gDNA that made up the material.

CDR3 length equals 15 residues. The V gene's germline CDR1 is LNHDA and CDR2 SQIVND (reference sequence). V trimming: 8 bases; J trimming: 2 bases; junction bases outside the gene matches: 8. In this sample, this clone turned up a few times. In the original analysis: Amplification of reference gene primers was used by the study to estimate nucleated cell counts. Method: immunoSEQ multiplex PCR; TCRdb's copy keeps in-frame clones and lacks some. The V and J calls and the clone size are those of that table, but D and trimming were determined from the DNA. The data contain about 140,000 clones, 70% to 90% of them singletons.

What was sequenced was peripheral blood. The rearrangement uses TRBV19 and TRBJ2-2; 7 bases align to TRBD1. The clonotype comes from an older woman with acute or convalescent COVID-19. The CDR3 coding sequence is TGTGCCAGTGAACCGGGACAGACCAACACCGGGGAGCTGTTTTTT. Its protein product is CASEPGQTNTGELFF.